Following are 21 T cell receptor beta chains from one sample sequenced in a study of cytomegalovirus exposure and HLA in healthy donors. With 60 Vbeta and 13 Jbeta primers, the PCR was carried out. Profiling relied on immunoSEQ multiplex PCR, and the TCRdb table lists in-frame clones only, not all of them. The sample lists approximately 150,000 clones, 88% occurring once. Sequencing was carried out using PBMCs. Receptors were obtained from a woman aged 40 to 49 in good health and CMV-seronegative.

This chain connects TRBV9 to TRBJ2-7; 7 bases match TRBD1. CDR1 is SGDLS and CDR2 is YYNGEE in the germline V gene. The CDR3 sequence is 13 residues long. With V trimmed by 3 bases and J by 4 bases, 4 bases remained unmatched. CDR3 residues: CASSAPGQYEQYF. The CDR3, as DNA: TGTGCCAGCAGCGCCCCGGGACAGTACGAGCAGTACTTC. Filled out from reference TRBV9 and TRBJ2-7, the complete variable domain reads DSGVTQTPKHLITATGQRVTLRCSPRSGDLSVYWYQQSLDQGLQFLIQYYNGEERAKGNILERFSAQQFPDLHSELNLSSLELGDSALYFCASSAPGQYEQYFGPGTRLTVT.

V usage is TRBV23-1 and J usage is TRBJ2-1; TRBD2 matches at 8 bases. TRBV23-1 is an ORF; its function is uncertain. Unmatched junction bases numbered 23, after V lost 0 bases and J lost 4 bases. The CDR3 length is 22 residues. CDR3 protein: CASSQSGRGTPGERERYNEQFF. Written as DNA, the CDR3 is TGCGCCAGCAGTCAATCAGGTCGGGGTACCCCCGGTGAGCGGGAGAGGTACAATGAGCAGTTCTTC.

This chain connects TRBV5-1 to TRBJ2-3; 7 positions agree with TRBD2. The CDR3 has 16 amino acids. V lost 1 base and J lost 0; bases outside the gene matches: 5. CDR1 and CDR2 (germline): SGHRS, YFSETQ. The CDR3 DNA is TGCGCCAGCAGCTTGCGACTAGCAGCTAGCACAGATACGCAGTATTTT. Protein product: CASSLRLAASTDTQYF.

This clone has only one observation. One junction end disagrees with the germline gene, perhaps due to a read error. The chain employs TRBV7-7 and TRBJ1-1; no firm D call. The CDR3 runs 15 residues. The germline V gene encodes CDR1 SSHAT and CDR2 FNYEAQ (reference sequence). The DNA of the CDR3 is TGTGCTAGCAGCCCAGTAAGCCTCCGGAGCACTGAAGCTTTCTTT. Protein product: CASSPVSLRSTEAFF.

As to this clone: The junction departs from germline at one end; a sequencing error may be responsible. The chain uses TRBV7-9 and TRBJ1-2; D might be TRBD1 (6 bases). The germline V gene encodes CDR1 SEHNR and CDR2 FQNEAQ (reference sequence). CDR3 length: 14 residues. In DNA form, the CDR3 reads TGTTCCAGCAGCTTAGATTACAGGGTCGGTGGTTTGACCTTC. It specifies CSSSLDYRVGGLTF.

The V call is TRBV7-2, the J call TRBJ2-1, with 13 positions matching TRBD2. Per the germline V gene, CDR1 is SGHTA and CDR2 is FQGNSA. V dropped 5 bases and J dropped 8; count of bases not matched to a gene: 9. This CDR3 comprises 16 residues. Here the CDR3 reads CASSPPGLAGRDEQFF. The CDR3 DNA follows: TGTGCCAGCAGCCCGCCGGGACTAGCGGGACGCGATGAGCAGTTCTTC.

The rearrangement joins TRBV6-1 to TRBJ2-7; a possible D gene is TRBD1 (6 bases). Germline CDR1 is MNHNS and CDR2 is SASEGT. Trimming pared 8 bases from V and 0 bases from J, leaving 14 bases between. This CDR3 comprises 14 residues. This CDR3 is CASSDRTASYEQYF. Here the CDR3 DNA reads TGTGCCAGCTCCGACAGGACAGCCTCCTACGAGCAGTACTTC.

The chain uses TRBV2 and TRBJ2-7; TRBD1 matches at 8 bases. The germline V gene encodes CDR1 SNHLY and CDR2 FYNNEI. Unmatched junction bases numbered 11, after V lost 8 bases and J lost 5 bases. The CDR3 length is 14 residues. The CDR3 DNA follows: TGTGCCAGCGGGACCCGGACAGGGCCCCACGAGCAGTACTTC. It translates to CASGTRTGPHEQYF.

The V call is TRBV5-5, the J call TRBJ2-1; 9 positions match TRBD2. This CDR3 is 14 amino acids long. V lost 7 bases to trimming and J lost 8 bases; unmatched junction nucleotides: 10. Germline V lookup: CDR1 SGHKS, CDR2 YYEKEE (reference sequence). For the CDR3, the DNA is TGTGCCAGCCGCATAGCGGGAGCCATCGATGAGCAGTTCTTC. This codes for CASRIAGAIDEQFF.

The chain carries TRBV11-2 and TRBJ2-3, with TRBD1 as a possible D gene (5 bases). The ends were cut back, 3 bases at V and 3 bases at J, with 16 bases in the middle. Germline values: CDR1 SGHAT, CDR2 FQNNGV. The CDR3 sequence is 16 residues long. Here the CDR3 reads CASSFSPGSRTDTQYF. The CDR3 DNA sequence: TGTGCCAGCAGCTTTTCGCCAGGGTCTAGGACAGATACGCAGTATTTT.

This clone was seen once. The rearrangement uses TRBV7-8 and TRBJ2-1, with 14 bases aligning to TRBD2. Germline CDR1 is SGHVS and CDR2 is FQNEAQ. The CDR3 spans 16 residues. Trimming removed 5 bases from V and 7 bases from J; junction bases left unmatched: 7. Here the CDR3 reads CASSRLAGGLGNEQFF. CDR3 bases: TGTGCCAGCAGCCGACTAGCGGGAGGGCTTGGGAATGAGCAGTTCTTC.

The gene calls are TRBV5-1 and TRBJ2-7; a weak D match, TRBD1 (5 bases). Germline V lookup: CDR1 SGHRS, CDR2 YFSETQ. Trimming cost V 4 bases and J 1 base, with 15 bases left between them. The CDR3 is 15 residues long. In DNA, the CDR3 is TGCGCCAGCAGCGTCGACAGACCTCCTTCCTACGAGCAGTACTTC. Its protein is CASSVDRPPSYEQYF.

The rearrangement uses TRBV5-5 and TRBJ2-3; D may be TRBD2 (5 bases). The CDR3 covers 13 residues. Germline CDR1 and CDR2: SGHKS and YYEKEE (reference sequence). V was clipped by 3 bases and J by 4 bases, with 9 bases between them. This CDR3 is CASSYGLADTQYF. In DNA form, the CDR3 reads TGTGCCAGCAGCTACGGACTCGCAGATACGCAGTATTTT.

This clone appeared a single time. The gene calls are TRBV11-1 and TRBJ2-7; 8 nucleotides line up with TRBD1. The CDR3 covers 15 residues. Trimming cost V 5 bases and J 2 bases; bases outside gene matches: 8. Per the germline V gene, CDR1 is SGHAT and CDR2 is FQDESV (reference sequence). The CDR3 reads CASSRTGNRAYEQYF. CDR3 bases: TGTGCCAGCAGCCGGACAGGGAACAGGGCCTACGAGCAGTACTTC.

This chain connects TRBV28 to TRBJ1-4, with D possibly matching TRBD1 (6 bases). The CDR3 extends over 15 amino acids. CDR1 and CDR2 (germline): MDHEN, SYDVKM. V was pared by 5 bases and J by 0 bases, with 10 bases between. In nucleotides, the CDR3 is TGTGCCAGCAGTGATACAGGGTCAACTAATGAAAAACTGTTTTTT. This codes for CASSDTGSTNEKLFF.

The chain has TRBV10-2 and TRBJ1-1; maybe TRBD1 (6 bases). Germline-derived CDR1 and CDR2 are WSHSY and SAAADI. The germline V and J ends were trimmed by 2 bases and 2 bases, with 12 bases remaining between them. The CDR3 spans 15 residues. The CDR3 region has the DNA TGCGCCAGCAGTGAGCCACCACAGGGAAACACTGAAGCTTTCTTT. It specifies CASSEPPQGNTEAFF.

This chain links TRBV11-2 with TRBJ1-1, with TRBD1 matching over 7 bases. V shed 7 bases and J 4 bases; nucleotides not matched to a gene: 3. The CDR3 length is 12 residues. The germline gives CDR1 SGHAT, CDR2 FQNNGV. This chain's CDR3 is CASKGASTEAFF. The CDR3 DNA is TGTGCCAGCAAGGGGGCGAGCACTGAAGCTTTCTTT.

Turning to this clone: One junction end does not reproduce the germline sequence, and a read error may be involved. The chain employs TRBV7-9 and TRBJ2-2; D is tentatively TRBD1 or TRBD2 (7 bases each). This CDR3 is 12 amino acids long. Germline CDR1 and CDR2: SEHNR and FQNEAQ (reference sequence). The CDR3 loop reads CSRGGETGELFF. Written as DNA, the CDR3 is TGTTCCAGGGGGGGAGAGACCGGGGAGCTGTTTTTT. Supplemented by reference TRBV7-9 and TRBJ2-2, the full variable domain reads DTGVSQNPRHKITKRGQNVTFRCDPISEHNRLYWYRQTLGQGPEFLTYFQNEAQLEKSRLLSDRFSAERPKGSFSTLEIQRTEQGDSAMYLCSRGGETGELFFGEGSRLTVL.

The rearrangement uses TRBV27 and TRBJ2-3; D possibly corresponds to TRBD2 (5 bases). Germline V gene lookup returns CDR1 MNHEY and CDR2 SMNVEV (reference sequence). Trimming removed 5 bases at V and 4 bases at J, with 19 bases between. The CDR3 contains 16 residues. CDR3 sequence (DNA): TGTGCCAGCAGTGGATCCGGGGTTGTGGCGGCAGATACGCAGTATTTT. Translation: CASSGSGVVAADTQYF.

The chain uses TRBV6-1 and TRBJ1-1, with 7 bases matching TRBD1. Germline values: CDR1 MNHNS, CDR2 SASEGT. The CDR3 sequence is 14 residues long. The trim removed 5 bases at V and 11 bases at J, leaving 14 bases unmatched. The CDR3 nucleotides are TGTGCCAGCAGTTCTTACCGACAGGGTCTTGGGGCTTTCTTT. It codes for CASSSYRQGLGAFF.

The chain recombines TRBV29-1 with TRBJ1-1; D uncertain. The CDR3 is made up of 14 amino acids. V lost 7 bases to trimming and J lost 4 bases, with 19 bases between them. The V gene's germline CDR1 is SQVTM and CDR2 ANQGSEA. CDR3 in amino acids: CSAHPSGLGTEAFF. CDR3 nucleotides: TGCAGCGCTCACCCCAGTGGGCTTGGCACTGAAGCTTTCTTT. The whole variable domain, filled in from reference TRBV29-1 and TRBJ1-1, reads SAVISQKPSRDICQRGTSLTIQCQVDSQVTMMFWYRQQPGQSLTLIATANQGSEATYESGFVIDKFPISRPNLTFSTLTVSNMSPEDSSIYLCSAHPSGLGTEAFFGQGTRLTVV.